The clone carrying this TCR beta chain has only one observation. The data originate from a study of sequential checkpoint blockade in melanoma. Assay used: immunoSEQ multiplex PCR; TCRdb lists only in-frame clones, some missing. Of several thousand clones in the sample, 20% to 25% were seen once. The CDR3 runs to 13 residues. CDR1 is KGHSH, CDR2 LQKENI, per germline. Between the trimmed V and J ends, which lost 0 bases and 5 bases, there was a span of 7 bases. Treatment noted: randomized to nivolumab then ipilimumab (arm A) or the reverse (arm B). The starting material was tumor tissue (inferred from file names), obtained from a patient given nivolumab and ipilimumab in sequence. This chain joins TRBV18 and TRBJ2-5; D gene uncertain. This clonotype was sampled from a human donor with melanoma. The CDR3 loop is CASSPPTRETQYF. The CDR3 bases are TGTGCCAGCTCACCACCCACAAGGGAGACCCAGTACTTC.